This TCR beta chain was captured by sequencing in a study of blood T cells in healthy people across ages. Study outcomes and limitations: Bulk PBMC profiling left naive and antigen-experienced comparisons inconclusive.

On this clonotype: As yet, its antigen is unknown.

Germline loops: CDR1 SQVTM, CDR2 ANQGSEA. Trimming left V 4 bases short and J 0 bases short, with 7 bases between. There are 13 residues in the CDR3. Together with a sample-barcoded 5' primer, a J-beta primer mix was included in a second PCR lasting about 7 to 11 cycles. Via MiXCR, TCRdb re-called the 5' RACE reads, giving one row per CDR3 protein. The sample gives 850,000 to 1,000,000 distinct CDR3 sequences, around 48% of which show up once; roughly 13% is in the top ten. The sequencing sample was made of blood. This clonotype originated in a man younger than 45 in good health. The rearrangement uses TRBV29-1 and TRBJ1-3; D is unresolved. The CDR3 DNA is TGCAGCGTTGGAGGCAGCTCTGGAAACACCATATATTTT. Amino acid sequence: CSVGGSSGNTIYF.